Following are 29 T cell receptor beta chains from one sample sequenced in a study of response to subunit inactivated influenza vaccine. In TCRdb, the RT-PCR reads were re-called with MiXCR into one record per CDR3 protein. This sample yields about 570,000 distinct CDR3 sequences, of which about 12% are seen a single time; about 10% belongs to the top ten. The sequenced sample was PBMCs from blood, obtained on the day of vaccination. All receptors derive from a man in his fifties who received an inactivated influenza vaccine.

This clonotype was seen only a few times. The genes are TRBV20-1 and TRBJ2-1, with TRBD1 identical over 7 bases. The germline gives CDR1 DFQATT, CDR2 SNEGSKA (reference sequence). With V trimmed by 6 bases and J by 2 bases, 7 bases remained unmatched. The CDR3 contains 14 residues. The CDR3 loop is CSARTGTAYNEQFF. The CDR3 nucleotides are TGCAGTGCCCGCACCGGGACAGCCTACAATGAGCAGTTCTTC.

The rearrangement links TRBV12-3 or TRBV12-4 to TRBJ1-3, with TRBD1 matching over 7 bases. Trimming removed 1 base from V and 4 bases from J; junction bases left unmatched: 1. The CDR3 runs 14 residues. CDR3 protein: CASSLGTGGNTIYF. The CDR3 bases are TGTGCCAGCAGTTTAGGGACAGGCGGAAACACCATATATTTT.

CDR3 sequence: CASSLTGSGGFEAFF. The DNA for the CDR3 is TGTGCCAGCAGCCTGACAGGGTCTGGAGGATTTGAAGCTTTCTTT. The rearrangement joins TRBV27 to TRBJ1-1; 7 bases are a match to TRBD1. J was trimmed by 7 bases and V by 6 bases; bases with no gene match: 14. The length of the CDR3 is 15 residues. Germline lookup yields CDR1 MNHEY and CDR2 SMNVEV (reference sequence).

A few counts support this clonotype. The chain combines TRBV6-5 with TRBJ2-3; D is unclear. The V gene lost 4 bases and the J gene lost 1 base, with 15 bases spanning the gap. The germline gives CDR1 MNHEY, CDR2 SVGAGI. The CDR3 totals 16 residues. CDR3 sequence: CASSSTSGPGTDTQYF. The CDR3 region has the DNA TGTGCCAGCAGTTCAACAAGTGGACCGGGCACAGATACGCAGTATTTT.

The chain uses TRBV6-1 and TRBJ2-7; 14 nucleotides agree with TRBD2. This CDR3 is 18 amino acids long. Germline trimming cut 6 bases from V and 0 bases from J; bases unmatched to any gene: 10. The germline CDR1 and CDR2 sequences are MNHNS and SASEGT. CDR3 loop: CASSRGLAGGPSSYEQYF. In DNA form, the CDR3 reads TGTGCCAGCAGCCGCGGACTAGCGGGGGGCCCTAGCTCCTACGAGCAGTACTTC.

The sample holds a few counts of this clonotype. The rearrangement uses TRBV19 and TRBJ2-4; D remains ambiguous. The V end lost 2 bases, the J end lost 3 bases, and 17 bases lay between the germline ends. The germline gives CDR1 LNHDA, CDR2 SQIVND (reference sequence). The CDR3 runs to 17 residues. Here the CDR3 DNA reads TGTGCCAGTAGTATAAAGGGCCTCCGTGACGACAAAAACATTCAGTACTTC. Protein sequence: CASSIKGLRDDKNIQYF.

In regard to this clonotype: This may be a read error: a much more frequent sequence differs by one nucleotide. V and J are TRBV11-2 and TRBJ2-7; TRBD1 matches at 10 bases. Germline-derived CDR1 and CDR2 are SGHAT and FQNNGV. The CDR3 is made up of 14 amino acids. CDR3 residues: CGSRVGQGLYEQYF. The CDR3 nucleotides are TGTGGCAGCAGAGTGGGACAGGGGCTCTACGAGCAGTACTTC. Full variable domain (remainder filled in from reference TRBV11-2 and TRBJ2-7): EAGVAQSPRYKIIEKRQSVAFWCNPISGHATLYWYQQILGQGPKLLIQFQNNGVVDDSQLPKDRFSAERLKGVDSTLKIQPAKLEDSAVYLCGSRVGQGLYEQYFGPGTRLTVT.

The CDR3 DNA is TGTGCCAGCAGTTACCACCGTGGGACTAGCGGGGGGGCGGATGAGCAGTTCTTC. This encodes CASSYHRGTSGGADEQFF. This rearrangement joins TRBV6-8 to TRBJ2-1; TRBD2 matches at 16 bases. The CDR3 is 18 amino acids. Trimming took 2 bases from V and 8 from J; bases not matched to a gene: 9. Germline CDR1 is MNHGY and CDR2 is SAAAGT.

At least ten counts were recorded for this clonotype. The DNA of the CDR3 is TGTGCCAGCAGCTTAGGGGGGGATGGGAATCAGCCCCAGCATTTT. Translation gives CASSLGGDGNQPQHF. The chain links TRBV7-9 to TRBJ1-5; TRBD1 is a possible D gene (5 bases). V was pared by 1 base and J by 4 bases, with 11 bases between. Germline-derived CDR1 and CDR2 are SEHNR and FQNEAQ (reference sequence). This CDR3 is built from 15 residues.

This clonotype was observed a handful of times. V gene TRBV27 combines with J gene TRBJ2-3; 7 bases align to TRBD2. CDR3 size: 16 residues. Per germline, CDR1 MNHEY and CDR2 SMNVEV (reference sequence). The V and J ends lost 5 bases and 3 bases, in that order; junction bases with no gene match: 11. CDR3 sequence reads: CASSPGRPAGTDTQYF. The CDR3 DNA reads TGTGCCAGCAGTCCAGGCCGTCCAGCGGGAACAGATACGCAGTATTTT.

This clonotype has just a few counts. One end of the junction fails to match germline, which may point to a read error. CDR3 region: CASRLGMNEQFF. The CDR3 DNA reads as TGTGCCAGCAGGTTAGGGATGAATGAGCAGTTCTTC. The V gene is TRBV7-9, the J gene TRBJ2-1; D gene uncertain. The V gene's germline CDR1 is SEHNR and CDR2 FQNEAQ (reference sequence). The CDR3 covers 12 residues.

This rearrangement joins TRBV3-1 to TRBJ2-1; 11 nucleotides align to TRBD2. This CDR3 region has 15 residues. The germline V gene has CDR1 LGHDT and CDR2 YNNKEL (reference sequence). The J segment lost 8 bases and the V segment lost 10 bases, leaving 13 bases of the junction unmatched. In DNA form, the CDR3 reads TGTGCCACGTCGGCTTTAGCGGGAGGGCTGGATGAGCAGTTCTTC. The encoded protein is CATSALAGGLDEQFF.

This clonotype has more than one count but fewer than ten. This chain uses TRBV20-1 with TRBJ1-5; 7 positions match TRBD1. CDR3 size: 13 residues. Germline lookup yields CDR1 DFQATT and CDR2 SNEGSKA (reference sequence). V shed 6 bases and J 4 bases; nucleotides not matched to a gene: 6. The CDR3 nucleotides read TGCAGTGCCCCTGAGACAGGGAATCAGCCCCAGCATTTT. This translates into CSAPETGNQPQHF.

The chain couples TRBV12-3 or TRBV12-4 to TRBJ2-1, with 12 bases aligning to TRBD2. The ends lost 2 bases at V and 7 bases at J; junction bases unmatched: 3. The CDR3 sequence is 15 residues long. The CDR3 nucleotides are TGTGCCAGCAGTTTACGGACTAGCGGGGCTAATGAGCAGTTCTTC. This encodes CASSLRTSGANEQFF.

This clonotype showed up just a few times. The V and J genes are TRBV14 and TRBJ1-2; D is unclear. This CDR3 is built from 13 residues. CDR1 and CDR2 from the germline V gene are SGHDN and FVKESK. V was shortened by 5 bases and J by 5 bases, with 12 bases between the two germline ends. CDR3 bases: TGTGCCAGCAGCATAGGTGTTGGGTATGGCTACACCTTC. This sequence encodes CASSIGVGYGYTF.

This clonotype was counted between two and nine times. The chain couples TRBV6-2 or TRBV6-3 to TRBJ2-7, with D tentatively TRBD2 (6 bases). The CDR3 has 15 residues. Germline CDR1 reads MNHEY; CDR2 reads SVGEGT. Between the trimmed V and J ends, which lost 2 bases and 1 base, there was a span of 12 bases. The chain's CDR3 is CASSYKEGPSYEQYF. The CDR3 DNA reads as TGTGCCAGCAGTTACAAGGAGGGGCCTTCCTACGAGCAGTACTTC.

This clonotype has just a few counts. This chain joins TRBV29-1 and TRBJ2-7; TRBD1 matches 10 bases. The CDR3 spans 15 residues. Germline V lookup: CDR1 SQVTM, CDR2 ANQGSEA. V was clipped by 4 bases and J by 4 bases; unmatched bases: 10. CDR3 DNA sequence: TGCAGCGTTGGGGAGTGGGACAGGGGTAGGTACGAGCAGTACTTC. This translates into CSVGEWDRGRYEQYF.

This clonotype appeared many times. This CDR3 is CSVDPQGFEQFF. The DNA for the CDR3 is TGCAGCGTGGACCCGCAGGGCTTTGAGCAGTTCTTC. V and J are TRBV29-1 and TRBJ2-1, with D possibly being TRBD1 (5 bases). Germline V CDR1 and CDR2: SQVTM, ANQGSEA. The CDR3 covers 12 residues. V was shortened by 6 bases and J by 9 bases, with 15 bases between the two germline ends.

CDR3 DNA sequence: TGTGCCAGCAGTGGATCGGACAGGGGAGGCGAGCAGTACTTC. It translates to CASSGSDRGGEQYF. The V call is TRBV2, the J call TRBJ2-7; 9 bases line up with TRBD1. CDR1 and CDR2 from the germline V gene are SNHLY and FYNNEI. V gave up 4 bases and J gave up 6 bases; unmatched junction bases: 7. The CDR3 covers 14 residues.

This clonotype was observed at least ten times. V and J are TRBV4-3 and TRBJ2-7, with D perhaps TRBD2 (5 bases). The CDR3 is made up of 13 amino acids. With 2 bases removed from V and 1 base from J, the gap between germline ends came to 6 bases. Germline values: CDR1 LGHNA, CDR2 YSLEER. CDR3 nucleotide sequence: TGCGCCAGCAGCCAACGGACTTCCTACGAGCAGTACTTC. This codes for CASSQRTSYEQYF.

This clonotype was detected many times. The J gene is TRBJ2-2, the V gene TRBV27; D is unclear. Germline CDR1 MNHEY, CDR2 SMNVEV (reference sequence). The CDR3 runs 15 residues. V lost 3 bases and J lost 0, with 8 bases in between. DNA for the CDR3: TGTGCCAGCAGTTTTCGGGCCCCGAACACCGGGGAGCTGTTTTTT. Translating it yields CASSFRAPNTGELFF.

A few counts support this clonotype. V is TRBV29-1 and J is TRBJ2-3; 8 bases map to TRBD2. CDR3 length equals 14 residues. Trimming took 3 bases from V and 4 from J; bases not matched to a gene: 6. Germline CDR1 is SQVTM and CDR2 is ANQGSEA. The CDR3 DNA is TGCAGCGTTGAGCAGCGACTAGCGCCAGATACGCAGTATTTT. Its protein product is CSVEQRLAPDTQYF.

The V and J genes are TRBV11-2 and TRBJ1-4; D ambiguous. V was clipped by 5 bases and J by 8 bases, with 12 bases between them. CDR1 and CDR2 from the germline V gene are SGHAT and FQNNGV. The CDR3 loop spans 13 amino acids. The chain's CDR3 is CASSPVIGEKLFF. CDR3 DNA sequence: TGTGCCAGCAGCCCCGTCATAGGGGAAAAACTGTTTTTT.

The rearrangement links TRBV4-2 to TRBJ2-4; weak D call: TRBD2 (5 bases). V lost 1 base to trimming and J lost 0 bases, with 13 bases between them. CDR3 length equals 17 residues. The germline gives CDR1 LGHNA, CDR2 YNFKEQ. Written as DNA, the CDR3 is TGTGCCAGCAGCCAAGTCCTGGAGGCCGTAGCCAAAAACATTCAGTACTTC. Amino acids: CASSQVLEAVAKNIQYF.

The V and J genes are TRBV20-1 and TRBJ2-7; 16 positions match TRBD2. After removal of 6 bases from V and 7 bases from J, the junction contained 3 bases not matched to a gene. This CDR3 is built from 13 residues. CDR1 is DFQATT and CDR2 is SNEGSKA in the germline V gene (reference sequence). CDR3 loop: CSAPGLAGGEQYF. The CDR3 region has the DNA TGCAGTGCACCGGGACTAGCGGGAGGGGAGCAGTACTTC.

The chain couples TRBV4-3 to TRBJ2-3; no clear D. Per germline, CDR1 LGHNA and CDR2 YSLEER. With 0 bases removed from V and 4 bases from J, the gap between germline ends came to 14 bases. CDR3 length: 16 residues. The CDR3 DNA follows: TGCGCCAGCAGCCAAGATCGAGCCCAAGGGCCAGATACGCAGTATTTT. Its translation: CASSQDRAQGPDTQYF.

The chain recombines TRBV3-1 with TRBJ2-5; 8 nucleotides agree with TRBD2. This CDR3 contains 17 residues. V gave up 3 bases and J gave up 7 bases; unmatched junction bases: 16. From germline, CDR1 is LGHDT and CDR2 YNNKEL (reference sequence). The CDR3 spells CASSHRERVAGRSTQYF. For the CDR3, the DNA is TGTGCCAGCAGCCATAGAGAGCGTGTAGCGGGGAGGTCGACCCAGTACTTC.

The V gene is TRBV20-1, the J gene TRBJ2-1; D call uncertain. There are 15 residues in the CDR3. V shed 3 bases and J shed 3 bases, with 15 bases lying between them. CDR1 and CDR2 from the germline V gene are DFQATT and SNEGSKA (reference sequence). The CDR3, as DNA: TGCAGTGCTAGTAAAATCTCGACGAGCTACAATGAGCAGTTCTTC. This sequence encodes CSASKISTSYNEQFF.

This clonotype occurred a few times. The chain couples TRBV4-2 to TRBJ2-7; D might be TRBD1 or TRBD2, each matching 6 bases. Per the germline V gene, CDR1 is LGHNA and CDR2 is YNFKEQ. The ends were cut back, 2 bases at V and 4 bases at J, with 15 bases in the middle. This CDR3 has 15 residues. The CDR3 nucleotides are TGTGCCAGCAGCCAAAACGTGAGGGGGGCATACGAGCAGTACTTC. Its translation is CASSQNVRGAYEQYF.